The 32 T cell receptor beta chains given below trace back to one sample, sequenced in a study of T-cell reconstitution after alpha-beta-depleted transplantation in children. The authors prepared the TCRbeta library with unique molecular identifiers. TCRdb itself ran the PCR reads through MiXCR, one entry per CDR3 protein. Of about 980,000 distinct CDR3 sequences in the sample, 25% to 35% were seen once. This specimen consisted of PBMCs, mostly from graft donor cells, obtained 360 days after TCRalphabeta/CD19-depleted stem cell transplant. The receptors originated from a boy in the first two years of life who had a stem cell transplant for SCID, so the T cells may come from the graft donor.

The chain joins TRBV5-5 to TRBJ1-4, with 7 bases that match TRBD1. In germline, CDR1 is SGHKS, CDR2 YYEKEE (reference sequence). Losses at the gene ends were 3 bases for V and 11 bases for J; bases not matched to a gene: 13. The CDR3 has 15 amino acids. The CDR3 bases are TGTGCCAGCAGCTCCCCCTTGAGGGGGCGAAAGAAACTGTTTTTT. Translating gives CASSSPLRGRKKLFF.

In this sample, this clonotype turned up a few times. The chain is built from TRBV9 and TRBJ2-3, with D unresolved. There are 15 residues in the CDR3. Germline loops: CDR1 SGDLS, CDR2 YYNGEE. Deletions cut 3 bases from V and 0 bases from J, with 11 bases between. The DNA of the CDR3 is TGTGCCAGCAGCGCGACCAGTGCTAGCACAGATACGCAGTATTTT. It encodes CASSATSASTDTQYF.

The table lists this clonotype with a few counts. The chain is built from TRBV4-3 and TRBJ1-1; no firm D call. Germline lookup yields CDR1 LGHNA and CDR2 YSLEER. The V and J ends lost 4 bases and 0 bases respectively, with 12 bases between them. There are 15 residues in the CDR3. CDR3 nucleotides: TGCGCCAGCAGCCTCCGGGCCGCAGTGAACACTGAAGCTTTCTTT. It specifies CASSLRAAVNTEAFF.

This clonotype was observed many times. V usage is TRBV12-3 or TRBV12-4 and J usage is TRBJ2-1, with 8 bases that match TRBD2. This CDR3 is built from 13 residues. The V gene end was trimmed by 6 bases and the J gene end by 6 bases; junction bases not matched to a gene: 4. CDR3 sequence: CASSPGGGNEQFF. DNA for the CDR3: TGTGCCAGCAGCCCGGGGGGGGGCAATGAGCAGTTCTTC.

The chain has TRBV20-1 and TRBJ2-4; tentatively, D is TRBD1 (6 bases). Trimming shortened V by 7 bases and J by 0 bases, and 19 bases separated the two germline ends. CDR1 and CDR2 from the germline V gene are DFQATT and SNEGSKA (reference sequence). The CDR3 length is 16 residues. CDR3 DNA sequence: TGCAGTGGGTCCCAGGGGAACTATGGAGCCAAAAACATTCAGTACTTC. Amino acid sequence: CSGSQGNYGAKNIQYF.

This clonotype came up a few times. The chain recombines TRBV2 with TRBJ2-3; D is perhaps TRBD1 (6 bases). V dropped 8 bases and J dropped 6 bases, with 15 bases sitting between them. Germline values: CDR1 SNHLY, CDR2 FYNNEI. The CDR3 runs 13 residues. The CDR3: CASLERGTDTQYF. The CDR3 DNA sequence: TGTGCCAGCCTAGAAAGGGGGACGGATACGCAGTATTTT.

V usage is TRBV23-1 and J usage is TRBJ2-7; no definite D call. TRBV23-1 is identified as an open reading frame with a role that is uncertain. Trimming pared 3 bases from V and 3 bases from J, leaving 18 bases between. CDR3 length: 16 residues. CDR3 protein: CASSQSPLNRNYEQYF. CDR3 nucleotide sequence: TGCGCCAGCAGTCAGTCACCCTTAAACAGAAACTACGAGCAGTACTTC.

The chain is built from TRBV18 and TRBJ2-5; the D gene could be TRBD1 or TRBD2 (5 bases each). CDR3 length: 15 residues. The germline V and J ends were trimmed by 3 bases and 1 base, with 12 bases remaining between them. Germline CDR1 is KGHSH and CDR2 is LQKENI. CDR3 sequence: CASSPPPRGQETQYF. The CDR3 DNA is TGTGCCAGCTCACCCCCCCCGAGGGGCCAAGAGACCCAGTACTTC.

The V call is TRBV9, the J call TRBJ1-3, with D uncertain. Trimming pared 2 bases from V and 4 bases from J, leaving 13 bases between. Germline V gene lookup returns CDR1 SGDLS and CDR2 YYNGEE. The CDR3 contains 15 residues. As DNA, the CDR3 is TGTGCCAGCAGCGTCCGGGCAGCTCACGGAAACACCATATATTTT. Residues: CASSVRAAHGNTIYF.

V usage is TRBV5-1 and J usage is TRBJ1-2, with TRBD1 identical over 7 bases. CDR3 length equals 13 residues. V shed 7 bases, J shed 4 bases, and the junction held 7 bases outside the gene matches. Germline CDR1 reads SGHRS; CDR2 reads YFSETQ. The CDR3 sequence is CASRGGVGYGYTF. CDR3 nucleotide sequence: TGCGCCAGCCGAGGGGGCGTCGGCTATGGCTACACCTTC.

V gene TRBV4-3 combines with J gene TRBJ2-1; D not resolved. The CDR3 is 13 amino acids. The germline gives CDR1 LGHNA, CDR2 YSLEER. V gave up 8 bases and J gave up 2 bases, with 10 bases separating them. The CDR3 DNA is TGCGCCAGCCCTTACTGGCCCTACAATGAGCAGTTCTTC. Residues: CASPYWPYNEQFF.

Only a few counts were recorded for this clonotype. The rearrangement joins TRBV4-3 to TRBJ2-1; D call uncertain. The germline V gene encodes CDR1 LGHNA and CDR2 YSLEER. V dropped 1 base and J dropped 4 bases, with 11 bases sitting between them. CDR3 length equals 15 residues. The CDR3 coding sequence is TGCGCCAGCAGCCAAGGGCCAGCGCAATACAATGAGCAGTTCTTC. It translates to CASSQGPAQYNEQFF.

The chain has TRBV4-1 and TRBJ2-4, with 8 bases that match TRBD2. Germline CDR1 reads MGHRA; CDR2 reads YSYEKL. V lost 4 bases and J lost 3; bases outside the gene matches: 14. There are 18 residues in the CDR3. The CDR3 region has the DNA TGCGCCAGCAGCCCCGGTCGGGTAGCGGGGCGATTCAAAAACATTCAGTACTTC. Encoded protein: CASSPGRVAGRFKNIQYF.

The chain carries TRBV3-1 and TRBJ2-5; 13 nucleotides align to TRBD2. V lost 5 bases and J lost 4; bases outside the gene matches: 4. The germline CDR1 and CDR2 sequences are LGHDT and YNNKEL (reference sequence). The CDR3 runs to 15 residues. As DNA, the CDR3 is TGTGCCAGCAGCACTAGCGGGGGGGCCGCAGAGACCCAGTACTTC. It encodes CASSTSGGAAETQYF.

The CDR3 protein is CSAVRVSYNEQFF. CDR3 DNA sequence: TGCAGTGCTGTTAGGGTATCCTACAATGAGCAGTTCTTC. The chain carries TRBV20-1 and TRBJ2-1; D gene unclear. This CDR3 has 13 residues. With 5 bases removed from V and 1 base from J, the gap between germline ends came to 9 bases. Germline CDR1 reads DFQATT; CDR2 reads SNEGSKA (reference sequence).

The chain employs TRBV13 and TRBJ2-5; D possibly corresponds to TRBD2 (5 bases). V was clipped by 2 bases and J by 5 bases, with 15 bases between them. This CDR3 is 15 amino acids long. Germline lookup yields CDR1 PRHDT and CDR2 FYEKMQ (reference sequence). CDR3 DNA sequence: TGTGCCAGCAGCTTATCTCCTTCGACGGGGGAGACCCAGTACTTC. Its translation is CASSLSPSTGETQYF.

This chain uses TRBV24-1 with TRBJ2-3; D remains ambiguous. Per the germline V gene, CDR1 is KGHDR and CDR2 is SFDVKD. The CDR3 extends over 14 amino acids. Trimming removed 0 bases at V and 0 bases at J, with 3 bases between. DNA of the CDR3: TGTGCCACCAGTGATTTGACCAGCACAGATACGCAGTATTTT. Encoded protein: CATSDLTSTDTQYF.

This clonotype was found many times. V and J are TRBV15 and TRBJ2-5; D unresolved. The CDR3 runs 13 residues. Germline V gene sequence: CDR1 LNHNV, CDR2 YYDKDF (reference sequence). Trimming removed 6 bases at V and 3 bases at J, with 11 bases between. The CDR3 here is CATSFQVKETQYF. CDR3 DNA: TGTGCCACCAGTTTCCAGGTGAAAGAGACCCAGTACTTC.

V gene TRBV24-1 combines with J gene TRBJ2-7; 8 positions match TRBD1. The CDR3 is 14 residues long. The V and J ends lost 9 bases and 6 bases, in that order; junction bases with no gene match: 12. Germline V CDR1 and CDR2: KGHDR, SFDVKD. The CDR3 is CATARGGTGGEQYF. The CDR3 DNA follows: TGTGCCACCGCACGTGGTGGGACAGGAGGCGAGCAGTACTTC.

The genes are TRBV7-9 and TRBJ1-1; D gene unclear. V lost 5 bases to trimming and J lost 2 bases, with 12 bases between them. In germline, CDR1 is SEHNR, CDR2 FQNEAQ (reference sequence). The CDR3 has 14 residues. Written as DNA, the CDR3 is TGTGCCAGCAGCCAAGTGAAGACCAACACTGAAGCTTTCTTT. It codes for CASSQVKTNTEAFF.

This sequence joins TRBV12-3 or TRBV12-4 and TRBJ1-1; no clear D gene. This CDR3 region has 14 residues. V lost 7 bases and J 5 bases, leaving 17 bases between the germline ends. CDR3: CASTSDRERTEAFF. In DNA, the CDR3 is TGTGCCAGCACCAGCGACCGGGAGAGAACTGAAGCTTTCTTT.

The V call is TRBV3-1, the J call TRBJ2-7; 7 nucleotides line up with TRBD1. With V trimmed by 4 bases and J by 3 bases, 6 bases remained unmatched. Germline assignment: CDR1 LGHDT and CDR2 YNNKEL (reference sequence). There are 14 residues in the CDR3. CDR3 sequence reads: CASSPGTDNYEQYF. CDR3 bases: TGTGCCAGCAGCCCCGGGACAGACAACTACGAGCAGTACTTC.

The J gene is TRBJ2-3, the V gene TRBV28; D unclear. Deletions cut 7 bases from V and 2 bases from J, with 7 bases between. This CDR3 comprises 12 residues. The germline gives CDR1 MDHEN, CDR2 SYDVKM. The CDR3 DNA reads TGTGCCAGCACCAAGAACACAGATACGCAGTATTTT. Translated, it gives CASTKNTDTQYF.

This clonotype was counted only a few times. The gene calls are TRBV20-1 and TRBJ2-7, with TRBD1 identical over 9 bases. Looked up from germline, CDR1 is DFQATT and CDR2 is SNEGSKA (reference sequence). J was trimmed by 0 bases and V by 7 bases; bases with no gene match: 4. The CDR3 loop spans 13 amino acids. The CDR3 is CSGMTGGSYEQYF. The CDR3 DNA is TGCAGTGGGATGACAGGGGGCTCCTACGAGCAGTACTTC.

This clonotype came up once. The CDR3, as DNA: TGTGCCAGCTATCCGCAGGGATGGGAGACCCAGTACTTC. It yields the protein CASYPQGWETQYF. The rearrangement joins TRBV2 to TRBJ2-5; possible D gene TRBD1, 5 bases. Germline CDR1 and CDR2: SNHLY and FYNNEI. Trimming removed 8 bases from V and 5 bases from J, with 15 bases in between. The CDR3 runs 13 residues. Based on the CDR3 plus reference TRBV2 and TRBJ2-5, the full variable domain is EPEVTQTPSHQVTQMGQEVILRCVPISNHLYFYWYRQILGQKVEFLVSFYNNEISEKSEIFDDQFSVERPDGSNFTLKIRSTKLEDSAMYFCASYPQGWETQYFGPGTRLLVL.

The rearrangement joins TRBV3-1 to TRBJ2-5; D is unclear. CDR1 LGHDT and CDR2 YNNKEL come from the germline V gene (reference sequence). Trimming removed 4 bases at V and 5 bases at J, with 11 bases between. The CDR3 loop spans 13 amino acids. DNA for the CDR3: TGTGCCAGCAGCCGGACCACGAAGGAGACCCAGTACTTC. Translated: CASSRTTKETQYF.

The chain employs TRBV27 and TRBJ2-3, with TRBD2 as a possible D gene (5 bases). V was clipped by 3 bases and J by 2 bases, with 18 bases between them. This CDR3 is 17 amino acids long. In germline, CDR1 is MNHEY, CDR2 SMNVEV (reference sequence). The CDR3 sequence is CASSFRGEVKNTDTQYF. The CDR3 region has the DNA TGTGCCAGCAGTTTTCGGGGAGAGGTTAAGAACACAGATACGCAGTATTTT.

The table lists this clonotype with a few counts. The chain links TRBV2 to TRBJ2-1; D is perhaps TRBD2 (6 bases). V was trimmed by 10 bases and J by 7 bases, leaving 17 bases between them. This CDR3 has 13 amino acids. The germline CDR1 and CDR2 sequences are SNHLY and FYNNEI. This chain's CDR3 is CANDNPRGNEQFF. The CDR3 nucleotides are TGTGCCAACGACAACCCACGGGGGAATGAGCAGTTCTTC. The full variable domain, in which reference TRBV2 and TRBJ2-1 provide the parts outside the CDR3, is EPEVTQTPSHQVTQMGQEVILRCVPISNHLYFYWYRQILGQKVEFLVSFYNNEISEKSEIFDDQFSVERPDGSNFTLKIRSTKLEDSAMYFCANDNPRGNEQFFGPGTRLTVL.

The gene calls are TRBV5-8 and TRBJ2-7; 8 nucleotides line up with TRBD1. This CDR3 has 14 amino acids. Trimming removed 0 bases from V and 6 bases from J; junction bases left unmatched: 5. Per the germline V gene, CDR1 is SGHTS and CDR2 is YDEGEE. The CDR3 sequence: CASSLVRGRVEQYF. DNA of the CDR3: TGTGCCAGCAGCTTGGTCAGGGGGCGAGTCGAGCAGTACTTC.

This clonotype was observed a handful of times. The chain carries TRBV12-3 or TRBV12-4 and TRBJ2-7; D may be TRBD1 or TRBD2 (5 bases each). V lost 7 bases and J 3 bases, leaving 16 bases between the germline ends. The CDR3 runs 14 residues. The CDR3: CASTRDRPIYEQYF. The DNA of the CDR3 is TGTGCCAGCACTAGGGACCGGCCCATCTACGAGCAGTACTTC.

The chain combines TRBV20-1 with TRBJ1-2; D gene unclear. CDR1 is DFQATT and CDR2 is SNEGSKA in the germline V gene (reference sequence). V gave up 5 bases and J gave up 1 base, with 14 bases separating them. The CDR3 is 14 residues long. Here the CDR3 reads CSAGGRGFNYGYTF. For the CDR3, the DNA is TGCAGTGCTGGCGGGAGAGGCTTTAACTATGGCTACACCTTC.

The CDR3 loop is CASSQDWRQPQHF. CDR3 DNA: TGTGCCAGCAGCCAAGATTGGCGACAGCCCCAGCATTTT. The chain combines TRBV4-2 with TRBJ1-5, with D uncertain. This CDR3 has 13 residues. V was shortened by 0 bases and J by 7 bases, with 7 bases between the two germline ends. CDR1 and CDR2 (germline): LGHNA, YNFKEQ.